Below are 3 T cell receptor beta chains sequenced from a single sample in a study of OX40 agonist ivuxolimab in advanced cancers. Sequenced by immunoSEQ multiplex PCR; TCRdb stores in-frame clones only, minus some. The sample yields about 23,000 clones, roughly 90% seen once. Sequencing was performed on CD4+ or CD8+ T cells sorted from blood, taken in a trial of the OX40 agonist ivuxolimab. These receptors all stem from an adult with an advanced solid tumor such as melanoma, head and neck, liver or kidney cancer.

In its sample, this clone was seen once. This chain uses TRBV4-1 with TRBJ2-1, with 9 bases fitting TRBD2. J was trimmed by 7 bases and V by 4 bases; bases with no gene match: 20. There are 19 residues in the CDR3. Germline lookup yields CDR1 MGHRA and CDR2 YSYEKL. The CDR3 nucleotides read TGCGCCAGCAGCCGAGTGGAGAAGGCAGAAGGACTAGCGTGGAATGAGCAGTTCTTC. Encoded protein: CASSRVEKAEGLAWNEQFF.

V is TRBV30 and J is TRBJ2-3; D gene ambiguous. V lost 2 bases and J 6 bases, leaving 15 bases between the germline ends. The V gene's germline CDR1 is GTSNPN and CDR2 SVGIG (reference sequence). The CDR3 has 14 residues. The CDR3 loop is CAWSPGRSRDTQYF. CDR3 nucleotides: TGTGCCTGGAGTCCCGGAAGGTCCCGGGATACGCAGTATTTT.

A few counts support this clone. The chain employs TRBV7-9 and TRBJ2-7; 8 bases fit TRBD1. V was pared by 5 bases and J by 4 bases, with 7 bases of the junction left unmatched. Germline CDR1 and CDR2: SEHNR and FQNEAQ (reference sequence). The CDR3 runs to 14 residues. The CDR3 sequence: CASSQTGVNYEQYF. CDR3 nucleotide sequence: TGTGCCAGCAGCCAGACAGGGGTGAATTACGAGCAGTACTTC.